These 29 T cell receptor beta chains were sequenced from one sample in a study of PD-1 blockade in classical Hodgkin lymphoma (dated by TCRdb to the early 2020s). Read against the paper, the sample's time point label means: newly diagnosed, previously untreated cHL patient sample. Library preparation used the immunoSEQ multiplex PCR assay. This immuneACCESS table, as held by TCRdb, lists in-frame sequences with V and J called but not all clones. Of the missing ones, under half trace to an unresolved V gene in checked studies; the others have no known cause. Counted in this sample were 20,000 to 25,000 clones; roughly 94% of them appeared once. The top ten clonotypes cover 4.5% to 7% of the sample. What was sequenced was peripheral blood mononuclear cells (PBMCs). These receptors were obtained from a human donor with classical Hodgkin lymphoma.

V gene TRBV5-1 combines with J gene TRBJ2-2; D possibly corresponds to TRBD2 (5 bases). V lost 3 bases, J lost 2 bases, and 8 bases lay in between. Germline CDR1 is SGHRS and CDR2 is YFSETQ. CDR3 length: 14 residues. The DNA for the CDR3 is TGCGCCAGCAGCTCCCTAGCAAACACCGGGGAGCTGTTTTTT. Protein sequence: CASSSLANTGELFF.

This rearrangement joins TRBV9 to TRBJ2-1; 13 nucleotides match TRBD2. Germline CDR1 and CDR2: SGDLS and YYNGEE. The CDR3 runs 15 residues. V lost 4 bases to trimming and J lost 6 bases; unmatched junction nucleotides: 4. The CDR3 is CASSPRLAGGNEQFF. The CDR3 bases are TGTGCCAGCAGCCCCCGACTAGCGGGGGGCAATGAGCAGTTCTTC.

This chain joins TRBV5-6 and TRBJ1-1; D might be TRBD1 (6 bases). Between the trimmed V and J ends, which lost 2 bases and 1 base, there was a span of 12 bases. In germline, CDR1 is SGHDT, CDR2 YYEEEE. The CDR3 totals 15 residues. In nucleotides, the CDR3 is TGTGCCAGCAGCTTTTCGGGGGGCGCGAACACTGAAGCTTTCTTT. Translated: CASSFSGGANTEAFF.

J is TRBJ2-7 and V is TRBV5-1; 10 bases line up with TRBD2. This CDR3 comprises 16 residues. J was trimmed by 4 bases and V by 0 bases; bases with no gene match: 7. Per germline, CDR1 SGHRS and CDR2 YFSETQ. CDR3 in DNA: TGCGCCAGCAGCTTGGGTGGTATAGCGGGGGGATACGAGCAGTACTTC. It translates to CASSLGGIAGGYEQYF.

This chain joins TRBV7-6 and TRBJ2-1; maybe TRBD2 (6 bases). Germline values: CDR1 SGHVS, CDR2 FNYEAQ. The CDR3 is 16 residues long. V lost 0 bases and J 4 bases, leaving 13 bases between the germline ends. For the CDR3, the DNA is TGTGCCAGCAGCTTAGCGCCGCGGGACGAGTACAATGAGCAGTTCTTC. Residues: CASSLAPRDEYNEQFF.

This chain connects TRBV9 to TRBJ2-7, with D maybe TRBD2 (6 bases). This CDR3 has 15 residues. Germline loops: CDR1 SGDLS, CDR2 YYNGEE. Trimming pared 0 bases from V and 7 bases from J, leaving 17 bases between. CDR3 coding DNA: TGTGCCAGCAGCGTAGATGAAGGCCGTCGGGGGGAGCAGTACTTC. The encoded protein is CASSVDEGRRGEQYF.

The rearrangement links TRBV29-1 to TRBJ2-5; D is perhaps TRBD1 (6 bases). The germline CDR1 and CDR2 sequences are SQVTM and ANQGSEA. The CDR3 runs to 14 residues. The germline V and J ends were trimmed by 1 base and 0 bases, with 9 bases remaining between them. CDR3 bases: TGCAGCGTTGAAGGTCAGGGGTACCAAGAGACCCAGTACTTC. Its protein product is CSVEGQGYQETQYF.

The chain combines TRBV7-2 with TRBJ2-7; 8 bases fit TRBD2. The CDR3 has 15 residues. Trimming cost V 5 bases and J 0 bases; bases outside gene matches: 6. In germline, CDR1 is SGHTA, CDR2 FQGNSA. In DNA, the CDR3 is TGTGCCAGCAGCAGAAGCGGGGGACCCTCCTACGAGCAGTACTTC. Protein sequence: CASSRSGGPSYEQYF.

The chain carries TRBV19 and TRBJ2-7; no clear D gene. The CDR3 covers 12 residues. Germline loops: CDR1 LNHDA, CDR2 SQIVND (reference sequence). Trimming left V 8 bases short and J 2 bases short, with 10 bases between. For the CDR3, the DNA is TGTGCCAGTCGAATAGGCACCTACGAGCAGTACTTC. This translates into CASRIGTYEQYF.

V is TRBV4-3 and J is TRBJ2-2; no reliable D call. Germline V gene sequence: CDR1 LGHNA, CDR2 YSLEER. The CDR3 loop spans 15 amino acids. Trimming left V 0 bases short and J 8 bases short, with 13 bases between. CDR3 residues: CASSQDRSAPGELFF. The CDR3 DNA sequence: TGCGCCAGCAGCCAAGATAGGTCAGCGCCGGGGGAGCTGTTTTTT.

The rearrangement links TRBV15 to TRBJ2-2; TRBD2 matches at 7 bases. Germline trimming cut 5 bases from V and 5 bases from J; bases unmatched to any gene: 11. Per the germline V gene, CDR1 is LNHNV and CDR2 is YYDKDF (reference sequence). The CDR3 spans 16 residues. The CDR3 sequence: CATSGHGEGRTGELFF. The CDR3 DNA follows: TGTGCCACCAGCGGGCACGGGGAGGGTCGGACCGGGGAGCTGTTTTTT.

V usage is TRBV10-3 and J usage is TRBJ2-5; TRBD2 aligns across 8 bases. The ends lost 6 bases at V and 4 bases at J; junction bases unmatched: 1. Per the germline V gene, CDR1 is ENHRY and CDR2 is SYGVKD. This CDR3 comprises 12 residues. The CDR3 coding sequence is TGTGCCATCAGCGGACTAGCAGAGACCCAGTACTTC. Protein product: CAISGLAETQYF.

The rearrangement joins TRBV28 to TRBJ2-1; D gene ambiguous. The CDR3 has 14 amino acids. The ends were cut back, 2 bases at V and 3 bases at J, with 8 bases in the middle. Germline CDR1 and CDR2: MDHEN and SYDVKM. The CDR3 loop reads CASSLQAGYNEQFF. Here the CDR3 DNA reads TGTGCCAGCAGTTTACAGGCAGGCTACAATGAGCAGTTCTTC.

CDR3 amino acids: CASRARELNTEAFF. The CDR3 DNA follows: TGTGCCAGTAGGGCCCGGGAGCTGAACACTGAAGCTTTCTTT. V is TRBV19 and J is TRBJ1-1; D is undetermined. This CDR3 comprises 14 residues. V was clipped by 6 bases and J by 0 bases, with 11 bases between them. Germline CDR1 LNHDA, CDR2 SQIVND (reference sequence).

The rearrangement links TRBV7-9 to TRBJ2-2; 9 bases are shared with TRBD2. CDR1 is SEHNR and CDR2 is FQNEAQ in the germline V gene (reference sequence). The ends lost 5 bases at V and 4 bases at J; junction bases unmatched: 11. This CDR3 has 17 residues. The CDR3 region is CASSPERGVGGTGELFF. The CDR3 nucleotides are TGTGCCAGCAGCCCCGAGCGGGGGGTCGGGGGCACCGGGGAGCTGTTTTTT.

With regard to this clone: The junction departs from germline at one end; a sequencing error may be responsible. The chain is built from TRBV6-1 and TRBJ2-7; 8 nucleotides agree with TRBD1. This CDR3 has 13 residues. Germline CDR1 is MNHNS and CDR2 is SASEGT. CDR3 DNA sequence: TGTGCCAGCAGCGTTTATCGGACAGGGCAAGCAGGATTC. Protein: CASSVYRTGQAGF.

V gene TRBV9 combines with J gene TRBJ2-7; D is unresolved. CDR3 length: 14 residues. Germline V gives CDR1 SGDLS, CDR2 YYNGEE. Trimming cost V 2 bases and J 0 bases, with 9 bases left between them. CDR3 DNA: TGTGCCAGCAGCGTTGGGCAGTCCTCCTACGAGCAGTACTTC. It codes for CASSVGQSSYEQYF.

V usage is TRBV25-1 and J usage is TRBJ2-6, with 11 nucleotides matching TRBD1. This CDR3 contains 17 residues. V gave up 3 bases and J gave up 2 bases; unmatched junction bases: 3. From germline, CDR1 is MGHDK and CDR2 SYGVNS. The CDR3: CASSDRTGGAGANVLTF. CDR3 sequence (DNA): TGTGCCAGCAGTGATCGGACAGGGGGCGCTGGGGCCAACGTCCTGACTTTC.

The chain is built from TRBV7-9 and TRBJ2-4, with D possibly matching TRBD2 (6 bases). The CDR3 is made up of 12 amino acids. CDR1 and CDR2 (germline): SEHNR, FQNEAQ (reference sequence). V gave up 11 bases and J gave up 3 bases, with 11 bases separating them. CDR3 coding DNA: TGTGCCGGAGCGGGTAGCAAAAACATTCAGTACTTC. It codes for CAGAGSKNIQYF.

The rearrangement uses TRBV7-2 and TRBJ2-1; no definite D call. The CDR3 length is 13 residues. V was pared by 5 bases and J by 5 bases, with 10 bases between. Germline loops: CDR1 SGHTA, CDR2 FQGNSA. As DNA, the CDR3 is TGTGCCAGCAGCAACGCAGGTGACAATGAGCAGTTCTTC. The encoded protein is CASSNAGDNEQFF.

CDR3 sequence reads: CASSRNTEAFF. CDR3 DNA: TGTGCCAGCAGTCGGAACACTGAAGCTTTCTTT. This rearrangement joins TRBV6-5 to TRBJ1-1; unclear D gene. V was trimmed by 5 bases and J by 1 base, leaving 2 bases between them. The CDR3 is 11 residues long. CDR1 is MNHEY and CDR2 is SVGAGI in the germline V gene.

The count of this clone is one. The chain recombines TRBV11-2 with TRBJ2-2; the D gene is possibly TRBD2 (5 bases). CDR3 size: 14 residues. Germline assignment: CDR1 SGHAT and CDR2 FQNNGV. Deletions cut 6 bases from V and 5 bases from J, with 13 bases between. CDR3 DNA sequence: TGTGCCAGCAGGAGGACTCCGGGAACCGGGGAGCTGTTTTTT. The encoded protein is CASRRTPGTGELFF.

The chain recombines TRBV7-9 with TRBJ2-7; 8 positions match TRBD1. The CDR3 covers 16 residues. Germline V lookup: CDR1 SEHNR, CDR2 FQNEAQ (reference sequence). V was clipped by 0 bases and J by 4 bases; unmatched bases: 8. This CDR3 reads CASSLAKGDRSYEQYF. The CDR3 nucleotides read TGTGCCAGCAGCTTAGCGAAAGGGGACAGGAGTTACGAGCAGTACTTC.

The chain has TRBV6-5 and TRBJ2-1; D may match TRBD1 or TRBD2 (6 bases each). The germline V and J ends were trimmed by 6 bases and 4 bases, with 16 bases remaining between them. This CDR3 has 15 amino acids. Germline V gives CDR1 MNHEY, CDR2 SVGAGI. The CDR3 reads CASSPRGPGYNEQFF. The DNA for the CDR3 is TGTGCCAGCAGCCCTCGGGGGCCTGGTTACAATGAGCAGTTCTTC.

This rearrangement joins TRBV7-6 to TRBJ2-1; possible D gene TRBD2, 7 bases. This CDR3 has 14 residues. The germline gives CDR1 SGHVS, CDR2 FNYEAQ. Trimming stripped 5 bases from V and 3 bases from J, with 11 bases between. CDR3 coding DNA: TGTGCCAGCAGCCAAGGGGGGGGCTACAATGAGCAGTTCTTC. Encoded protein: CASSQGGGYNEQFF.

The chain is built from TRBV9 and TRBJ2-1; D remains ambiguous. V was shortened by 0 bases and J by 1 base, with 14 bases between the two germline ends. CDR3 length: 17 residues. Germline CDR1 reads SGDLS; CDR2 reads YYNGEE. CDR3 in amino acids: CASSVGKELGSYNEQFF. CDR3 DNA sequence: TGTGCCAGCAGCGTAGGAAAGGAGTTGGGGTCCTACAATGAGCAGTTCTTC.

V is TRBV10-3 and J is TRBJ2-1, with D possibly being TRBD2 (6 bases). The CDR3 totals 17 residues. Per germline, CDR1 ENHRY and CDR2 SYGVKD. Trimming pared 4 bases from V and 8 bases from J, leaving 24 bases between. The CDR3 nucleotides read TGTGCCATCAGTGGTCCCCTTTCTCGCGGGGCGACGGATGAGCAGTTCTTC. Translated: CAISGPLSRGATDEQFF.

V and J are TRBV5-1 and TRBJ2-7; unclear D gene. With 0 bases removed from V and 0 bases from J, the gap between germline ends came to 10 bases. This CDR3 is built from 15 residues. Germline V CDR1 and CDR2: SGHRS, YFSETQ. The CDR3 is CASSLVQASSYEQYF. The DNA of the CDR3 is TGCGCCAGCAGCTTGGTCCAGGCGAGCTCCTACGAGCAGTACTTC.

The chain combines TRBV7-2 with TRBJ2-7, with 12 nucleotides matching TRBD1. The length of the CDR3 is 17 residues. The J segment lost 1 base and the V segment lost 5 bases, leaving 9 bases of the junction unmatched. Germline values: CDR1 SGHTA, CDR2 FQGNSA. The CDR3 reads CASSGTGTGGRSYEQYF. CDR3 sequence (DNA): TGTGCCAGCAGCGGCACCGGGACAGGGGGCCGTTCCTACGAGCAGTACTTC.